This T cell receptor beta chain derives from a study of PD-L1 blockade in urothelial cancer. For the study at large: In the patient group, about 85% of the roughly 30 were males with bladder-origin urothelial cancer.

Spiking of synthetic TCR analog templates was performed in each PCR. Sequencing used immunoSEQ multiplex PCR; TCRdb keeps in-frame clones, though not all of them. The sample holds 45,000 to 60,000 clones, 75% to 90% seen once. CDR1 and CDR2 (germline): GTSNPN, SVGIG (reference sequence). CDR3 length: 13 residues. Trimming removed 8 bases at V and 8 bases at J, with 21 bases between. This specimen was PBMCs, taken around atezolizumab (anti-PD-L1) treatment. The chain has TRBV30 and TRBJ1-1, with TRBD1 as a possible D gene (6 bases). The sequence derives from a man between 40 and 49 years old with urothelial cancer. The CDR3 region is CAHRPATGSEAFF. In DNA form, the CDR3 reads TGTGCCCATCGACCTGCGACAGGCTCGGAAGCTTTCTTT.